Listed below are T cell receptor beta chains from one sample, sequenced in a study of T cells after yellow fever vaccination. One entry per CDR3 protein results from TCRdb running MiXCR on the 5' RACE reads. The sample carries 350,000 or so distinct CDR3 sequences, 7% to 9% recorded once. Here the sequenced sample was PBMCs, taken 45 days after the first yellow fever vaccination. The receptors derive from a man younger than 35 who received the YFV17D yellow fever vaccine. CDR3s include the opening cysteine and the closing phenylalanine or tryptophan. Each record gives: V gene, clone size, D gene, J gene, CDR3 DNA, CDR3 protein. The D gene is left open where the match is weak. Clone size is shown for a subset of rows, as once, few, many or a class of expanded clone.

TRBV5-1,many,.,TRBJ2-3,TGCGCCAGCAGCTTGGGACAGAGTAACACAGATACGCAGTATTTT,CASSLGQSNTDTQYF
TRBV4-1,.,.,TRBJ2-2,TGCGCCAGCAGCCAAGCTGCCCAGGGCAACACCGGGGAGCTGTTTTTT,CASSQAAQGNTGELFF
TRBV4-1,few,.,TRBJ2-2,TGCGCCAGCAGCCAGTTTGGGACCTCGCCGGCGAACACCGGGGAGCTGTTTTTT,CASSQFGTSPANTGELFF
TRBV19,.,.,TRBJ1-1,TGTGCCAGTAGTATTCTAGGGACGAGTGAAGCTTTCTTT,CASSILGTSEAFF
TRBV7-2,.,.,TRBJ1-6,TGTGCCAGCAGCCCCGGGGCGGGACATAATTCACCCCTCCACTTT,CASSPGAGHNSPLHF
TRBV7-2,few,.,TRBJ2-7,TGTGCCAGCAGCTTTCGTCCGGGATCCTACGAGCAGTACTTC,CASSFRPGSYEQYF
TRBV5-1,.,TRBD1,TRBJ2-7,TGCGCCAGCAGCTCGGTCGGGACAGCTTACGAGCAGTACTTC,CASSSVGTAYEQYF
TRBV5-1,many,.,TRBJ2-2,TGCGCCAGCAGAGACCGGGGGAACACCGGGGAGCTGTTTTTT,CASRDRGNTGELFF
TRBV11-2,many,.,TRBJ1-6,TGTGCCAGCAGCTTAGGGTCGGGGGTTTGGATCGGGGGAACCTATAATTCACCCCTCCACTTT,CASSLGSGVWIGGTYNSPLHF
TRBV12-3/TRBV12-4,.,.,TRBJ1-3,TGTGCCAGCAGCCTCCGCCCAGGTGCTATATATTTT,CASSLRPGAIYF
TRBV29-1,.,.,TRBJ1-1,TGCAGCGTTGCCCCGACGGCTACGGGTACTGAAGCTTTCTTT,CSVAPTATGTEAFF
TRBV5-1,many,.,TRBJ2-3,TGCGCCAGCAGCCCGGGACCGTCCACAGATACGCAGTATTTT,CASSPGPSTDTQYF
TRBV20-1,.,TRBD1,TRBJ2-5,TGCTGTGCTAGAACAATCAGACAGGGGGCGCGATCAGAGACCCAGTACTTC,CCARTIRQGARSETQYF
TRBV5-4,few,.,TRBJ2-2,TGTGCCAGCAGCCCTGCGGGGCGCGGCACCGGGGAGCTGTTTTTT,CASSPAGRGTGELFF
TRBV5-5,many,.,TRBJ1-6,TGTGCCAGCAGCTTAACCGGATCACCCCTCCACTTT,CASSLTGSPLHF
TRBV6-1,few,.,TRBJ2-2,TGTGCCAGCTCTGCGGGGCTTACCGCGAACACCGGGGAGCTGTTTTTT,CASSAGLTANTGELFF
TRBV20-1,.,TRBD2,TRBJ2-3,TGCAGTGCTCCTTGGGCGGGGGGGCCGCCAGATACGCAGTATTTT,CSAPWAGGPPDTQYF
TRBV23-1,few,.,TRBJ1-5,TGCGCCAGCAGTCATCCTAACAGGATCAATCAGCCCCAGCATTTT,CASSHPNRINQPQHF
TRBV5-6,many,.,TRBJ1-2,TGTGCCAGCAGCTTCGAAGCTAACTATGGCTACACCTTC,CASSFEANYGYTF
TRBV20-1,few,TRBD1,TRBJ2-5,TGCAGTGCTGGTGACCCACAGGGGGCGGCGGAGACCCAGTACTTC,CSAGDPQGAAETQYF
TRBV7-9,.,.,TRBJ2-1,TGTGCCAGCAGCTTAGTGGCCCAGGGCCTTTTTTACAATGAGCAGTTCTTC,CASSLVAQGLFYNEQFF
TRBV6-5,.,.,TRBJ1-2,TGTGCCAGCAGTTACTCCGAGGCGACAGTCTATGGCTACACCTTC,CASSYSEATVYGYTF
TRBV5-4,.,.,TRBJ1-2,TGTGCCAGCAAGCTTGGAGGTTCAGACAAGAACTATGGCTACACCTTC,CASKLGGSDKNYGYTF
TRBV5-5,few,TRBD1,TRBJ1-6,TGTGCCAGCAGTCCTCCGGGACAGGGTCCAGGTTCAAGTTCACCCCTCCACTTT,CASSPPGQGPGSSSPLHF
TRBV6-1,few,TRBD1,TRBJ1-2,TGTGCCAGCACATCTGCCGGGACAGGAACCGGCTACACCTTC,CASTSAGTGTGYTF
TRBV27,.,.,TRBJ2-3,TGTGCCAGCAGTTCTTACACGGATAGAAGGTATTTT,CASSSYTDRRYF
TRBV12-3/TRBV12-4,many,.,TRBJ2-5,TGTGCCAGCAGCCCCGGGGACCGGGAGACCCAGTACTTC,CASSPGDRETQYF
TRBV10-1,few,TRBD1,TRBJ2-2,TGCGCCAGCAGTTCCCACAGGGGGCAAAACACCGGGGAGCTGTTTTTT,CASSSHRGQNTGELFF
TRBV29-1,.,.,TRBJ1-2,TGCAGCGTTGAAGGCAGCGGATATGGCTACACCTTC,CSVEGSGYGYTF
TRBV5-1,many,.,TRBJ1-5,TGCGCCAGCAGCTTGGATGGTGCAGGCAATCAGCCCCAGCATTTT,CASSLDGAGNQPQHF
TRBV7-2,.,.,TRBJ1-1,TGTGCCAGCAGCTTATTCTCAGGGGTAGGCACTGAAGCTTTCTTT,CASSLFSGVGTEAFF
TRBV3-1,few,TRBD1,TRBJ1-2,TGTGCCAGCAGCCAATGGGACAGCCCCTCCTATGGCTACACCTTC,CASSQWDSPSYGYTF
TRBV12-3/TRBV12-4,few,TRBD1,TRBJ2-7,TGTGCCAGCAGTATGGGACAGGCGACAAGGGAGCAGTACTTC,CASSMGQATREQYF
TRBV7-9,few,.,TRBJ1-4,TGTGCCAGCAGCTTATCGTCCGTGAGAAATGAAAAACTGTTTTTT,CASSLSSVRNEKLFF
TRBV11-1,few,TRBD1,TRBJ1-6,TGTGCCAGCAGCCCCCGGACAGGAGGAGAGGGCAGCTCCTATAATTCACCCCTCCACTTT,CASSPRTGGEGSSYNSPLHF
TRBV6-1,many,TRBD1,TRBJ1-1,TGCGCCAGCAGCTCGGGACAGGGGGGAACTGAAGCTTTCTTT,CASSSGQGGTEAFF
TRBV5-1,many,.,TRBJ2-7,TGCGCCAGCAGCTACCAACAGGGATCGGGTGAGCAGTACTTC,CASSYQQGSGEQYF
TRBV5-5,.,.,TRBJ2-7,TGTGCCAGCAGCTGGCTGGGAGGGGGGGCCCCCTACGAGCAGTACTTC,CASSWLGGGAPYEQYF
TRBV15,.,TRBD1,TRBJ1-1,TGTGCCACCAGCCCCCTGACAGGGGTCAACACTGAAGCTTTCTTT,CATSPLTGVNTEAFF
TRBV7-3,.,TRBD2,TRBJ2-3,TGTGCCAGCAGCCCTGGGACTAGCGTAGCAGATACGCAGTATTTT,CASSPGTSVADTQYF
TRBV11-1,.,.,TRBJ2-1,TGTGCCAGCAGCTTAGGCAGGGCCCTTTACAATGAGCAGTTCTTC,CASSLGRALYNEQFF
TRBV18,many,.,TRBJ2-5,TGTGCCAGCTCACCGACACCCGAGACCCAGTACTTC,CASSPTPETQYF
TRBV7-8,.,.,TRBJ1-2,TGTGCCAGCATTCCTCGCCCCAGCGGACCCCTCCCTTATGGCTACACCTTC,CASIPRPSGPLPYGYTF
TRBV20-1,few,TRBD2,TRBJ2-7,TGCAGTGCTACTAGCGGGGGGCTATCCTACGAGCAGTACTTC,CSATSGGLSYEQYF